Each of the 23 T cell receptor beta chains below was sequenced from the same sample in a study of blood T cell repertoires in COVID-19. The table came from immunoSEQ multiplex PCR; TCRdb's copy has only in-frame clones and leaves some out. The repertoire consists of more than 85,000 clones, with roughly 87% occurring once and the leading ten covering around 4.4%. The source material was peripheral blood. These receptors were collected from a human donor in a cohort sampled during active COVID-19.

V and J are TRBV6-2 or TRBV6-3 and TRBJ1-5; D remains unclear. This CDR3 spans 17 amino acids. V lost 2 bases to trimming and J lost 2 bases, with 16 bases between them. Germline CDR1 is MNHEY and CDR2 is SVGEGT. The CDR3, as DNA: TGTGCCAGCAGTTACCCCGGGTCTGGATGGGGCAATCAGCCCCAGCATTTT. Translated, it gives CASSYPGSGWGNQPQHF.

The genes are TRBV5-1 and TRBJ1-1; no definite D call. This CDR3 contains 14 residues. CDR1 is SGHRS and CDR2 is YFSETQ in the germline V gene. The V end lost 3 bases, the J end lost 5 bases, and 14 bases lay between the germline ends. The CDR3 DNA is TGCGCCAGCAGCTCTCCGGGGTTTGGGACTGAAGCTTTCTTT. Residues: CASSSPGFGTEAFF.

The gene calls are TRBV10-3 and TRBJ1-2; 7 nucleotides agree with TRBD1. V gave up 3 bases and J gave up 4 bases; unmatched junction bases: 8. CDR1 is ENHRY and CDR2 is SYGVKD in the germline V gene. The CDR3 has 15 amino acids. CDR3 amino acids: CAISDLQGSTYGYTF. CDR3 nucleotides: TGTGCCATCAGTGACCTACAGGGGTCTACCTATGGCTACACCTTC.

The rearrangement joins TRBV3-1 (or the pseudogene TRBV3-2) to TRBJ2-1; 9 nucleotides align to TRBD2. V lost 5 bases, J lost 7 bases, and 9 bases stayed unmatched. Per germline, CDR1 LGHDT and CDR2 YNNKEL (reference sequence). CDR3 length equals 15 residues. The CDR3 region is CASSATSGRSNEQFF. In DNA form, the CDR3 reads TGTGCCAGCAGCGCGACTAGCGGACGAAGTAATGAGCAGTTCTTC.

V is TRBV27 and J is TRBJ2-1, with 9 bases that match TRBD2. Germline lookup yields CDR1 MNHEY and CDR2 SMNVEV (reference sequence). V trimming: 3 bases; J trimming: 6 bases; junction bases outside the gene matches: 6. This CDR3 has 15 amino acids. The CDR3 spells CASSFFAGGSNEQFF. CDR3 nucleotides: TGTGCCAGCAGTTTTTTTGCGGGAGGGAGCAATGAGCAGTTCTTC.

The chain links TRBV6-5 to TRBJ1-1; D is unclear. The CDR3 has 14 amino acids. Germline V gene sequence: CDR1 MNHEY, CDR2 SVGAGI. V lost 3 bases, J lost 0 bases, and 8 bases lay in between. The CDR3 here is CASSYSGVNTEAFF. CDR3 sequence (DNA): TGTGCCAGCAGTTATTCGGGTGTGAACACTGAAGCTTTCTTT.

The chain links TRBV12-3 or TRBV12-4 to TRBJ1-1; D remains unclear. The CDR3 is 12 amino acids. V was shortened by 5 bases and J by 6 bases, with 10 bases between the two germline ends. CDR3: CASSPQVAEAFF. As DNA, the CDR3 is TGTGCCAGCAGTCCGCAGGTAGCTGAAGCTTTCTTT.

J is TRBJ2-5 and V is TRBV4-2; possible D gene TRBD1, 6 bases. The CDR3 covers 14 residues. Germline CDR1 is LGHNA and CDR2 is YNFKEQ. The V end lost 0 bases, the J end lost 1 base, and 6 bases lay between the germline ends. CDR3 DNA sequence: TGTGCCAGCAGCCAAGAAGGGGGCCAAGAGACCCAGTACTTC. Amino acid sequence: CASSQEGGQETQYF.

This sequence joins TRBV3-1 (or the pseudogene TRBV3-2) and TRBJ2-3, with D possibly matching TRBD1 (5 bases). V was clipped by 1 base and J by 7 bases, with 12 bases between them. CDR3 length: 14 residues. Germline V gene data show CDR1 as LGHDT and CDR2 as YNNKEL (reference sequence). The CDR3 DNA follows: TGTGCCAGCAGCCAAGGGCAGGGTCCCTATACGCAGTATTTT. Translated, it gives CASSQGQGPYTQYF.

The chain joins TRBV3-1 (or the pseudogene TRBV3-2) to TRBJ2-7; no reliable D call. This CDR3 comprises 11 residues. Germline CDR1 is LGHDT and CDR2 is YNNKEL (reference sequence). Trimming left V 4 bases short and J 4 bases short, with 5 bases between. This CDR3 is CASSPSYEQYF. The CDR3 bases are TGTGCCAGCAGCCCCTCTTACGAGCAGTACTTC.

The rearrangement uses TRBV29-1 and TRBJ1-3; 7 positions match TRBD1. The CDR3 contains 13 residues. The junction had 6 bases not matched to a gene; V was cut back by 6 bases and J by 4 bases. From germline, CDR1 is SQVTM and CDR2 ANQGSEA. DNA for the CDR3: TGCAGCGTCGTCCCGGGACAGGGAAACACCATATATTTT. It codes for CSVVPGQGNTIYF.

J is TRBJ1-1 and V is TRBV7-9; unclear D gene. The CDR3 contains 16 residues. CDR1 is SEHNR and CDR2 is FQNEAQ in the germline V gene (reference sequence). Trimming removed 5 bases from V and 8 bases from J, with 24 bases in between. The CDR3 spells CASSAGLWPRVKEAFF. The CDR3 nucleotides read TGTGCCAGCAGCGCAGGTCTTTGGCCACGAGTAAAAGAAGCTTTCTTT.

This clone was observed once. Here the CDR3 reads CSAGQGGIYGYTF. The CDR3 DNA reads as TGCAGCGCGGGACAGGGGGGAATCTATGGCTACACCTTC. The rearrangement joins TRBV29-1 to TRBJ1-2; 11 positions agree with TRBD1. The CDR3 spans 13 residues. With V trimmed by 7 bases and J by 4 bases, 5 bases remained unmatched. Germline V gene lookup returns CDR1 SQVTM and CDR2 ANQGSEA. The complete variable domain, with remaining parts taken from reference TRBV29-1 and TRBJ1-2, reads SAVISQKPSRDICQRGTSLTIQCQVDSQVTMMFWYRQQPGQSLTLIATANQGSEATYESGFVIDKFPISRPNLTFSTLTVSNMSPEDSSIYLCSAGQGGIYGYTFGSGTRLTVV.

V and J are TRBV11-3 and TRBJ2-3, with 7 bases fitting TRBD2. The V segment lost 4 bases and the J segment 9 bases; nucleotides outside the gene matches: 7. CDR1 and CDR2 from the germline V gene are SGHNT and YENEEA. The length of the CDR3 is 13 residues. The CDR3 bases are TGTGCCAGCAGCTCGCCGGGGGAGGGAACGCAGTATTTT. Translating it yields CASSSPGEGTQYF.

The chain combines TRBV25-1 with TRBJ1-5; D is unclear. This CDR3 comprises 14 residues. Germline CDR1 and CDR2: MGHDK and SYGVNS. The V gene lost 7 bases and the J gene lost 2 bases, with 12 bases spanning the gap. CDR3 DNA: TGTGCCAGCACGTCGGTTTTGTGCAATCAGCCCCAGCATTTT. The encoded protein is CASTSVLCNQPQHF.

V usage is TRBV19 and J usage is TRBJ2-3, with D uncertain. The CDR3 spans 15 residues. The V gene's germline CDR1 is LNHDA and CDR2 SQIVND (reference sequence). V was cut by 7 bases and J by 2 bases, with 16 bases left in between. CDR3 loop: CASNPRWANTDTQYF. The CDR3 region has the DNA TGTGCCAGTAACCCCCGGTGGGCCAACACAGATACGCAGTATTTT. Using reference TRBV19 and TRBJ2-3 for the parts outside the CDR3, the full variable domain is DGGITQSPKYLFRKEGQNVTLSCEQNLNHDAMYWYRQDPGQGLRLIYYSQIVNDFQKGDIAEGYSVSREKKESFPLTVTSAQKNPTAFYLCASNPRWANTDTQYFGPGTRLTVL.

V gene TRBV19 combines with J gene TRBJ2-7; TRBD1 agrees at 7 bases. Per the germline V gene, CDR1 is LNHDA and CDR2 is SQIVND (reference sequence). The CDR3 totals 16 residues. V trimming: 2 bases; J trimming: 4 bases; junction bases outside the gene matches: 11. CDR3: CASSITGRGGAYEQYF. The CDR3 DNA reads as TGTGCCAGTAGTATAACGGGTCGAGGGGGCGCGTACGAGCAGTACTTC. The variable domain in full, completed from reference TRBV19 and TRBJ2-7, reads DGGITQSPKYLFRKEGQNVTLSCEQNLNHDAMYWYRQDPGQGLRLIYYSQIVNDFQKGDIAEGYSVSREKKESFPLTVTSAQKNPTAFYLCASSITGRGGAYEQYFGPGTRLTVT.

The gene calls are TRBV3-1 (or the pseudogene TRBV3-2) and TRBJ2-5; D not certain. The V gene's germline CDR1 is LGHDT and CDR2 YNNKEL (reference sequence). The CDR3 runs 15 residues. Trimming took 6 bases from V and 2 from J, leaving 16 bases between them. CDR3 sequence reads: CASSRVPGFQETQYF. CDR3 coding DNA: TGTGCCAGCAGTCGAGTCCCGGGTTTTCAAGAGACCCAGTACTTC.

The DNA of the CDR3 is TGTGCCACCTCCTCAATCTATGACGAGCAGTACTTC. Protein sequence: CATSSIYDEQYF. The chain uses TRBV19 and TRBJ2-7; no definite D call. The germline V gene encodes CDR1 LNHDA and CDR2 SQIVND (reference sequence). Trimming removed 10 bases from V and 5 bases from J, with 15 bases in between. The CDR3 sequence is 12 residues long.

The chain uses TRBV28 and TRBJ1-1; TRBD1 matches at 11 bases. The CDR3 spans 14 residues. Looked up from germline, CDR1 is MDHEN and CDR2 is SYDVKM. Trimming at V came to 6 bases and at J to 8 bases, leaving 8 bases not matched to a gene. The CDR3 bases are TGTGCCAGCAGACTTAGGACAGGGGGCTCCGAAGCTTTCTTT. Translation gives CASRLRTGGSEAFF.

The CDR3 spells CASSFLLNTEAFF. The DNA of the CDR3 is TGTGCCAGCAGCTTCCTATTGAACACTGAAGCTTTCTTT. V usage is TRBV7-2 and J usage is TRBJ1-1, with D unresolved. The CDR3 sequence is 13 residues long. Trimming removed 3 bases at V and 0 bases at J, with 5 bases between. From germline, CDR1 is SGHTA and CDR2 FQGNSA.

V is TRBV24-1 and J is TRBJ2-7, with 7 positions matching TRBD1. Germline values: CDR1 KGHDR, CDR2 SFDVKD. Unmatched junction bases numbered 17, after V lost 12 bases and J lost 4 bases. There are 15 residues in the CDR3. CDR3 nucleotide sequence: TGTGCCCCTAGCACGCCCCGGACAGGCTATTACGAGCAGTACTTC. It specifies CAPSTPRTGYYEQYF.

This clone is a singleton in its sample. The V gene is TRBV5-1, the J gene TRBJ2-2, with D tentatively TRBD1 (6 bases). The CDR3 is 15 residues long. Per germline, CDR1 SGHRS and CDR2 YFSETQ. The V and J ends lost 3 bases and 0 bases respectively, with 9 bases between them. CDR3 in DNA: TGCGCCAGCAGCTCAAACAGGGCGAACACCGGGGAGCTGTTTTTT. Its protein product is CASSSNRANTGELFF.